These T cell receptor beta chains were read from a single sample in a study of CD4 T cells in relation to SARS-CoV-2 and coronaviruses. Data came from immunoSEQ multiplex PCR; TCRdb stores just in-frame clones and leaves some out. The table shows approximately 50,000 clones, with approximately 90% occurring only once. The sample was naive CD4+ T cells from PBMCs. All receptors derive from an adult with COVID-19. CDR3s include the opening cysteine and the closing phenylalanine or tryptophan. The D gene is left open where the match is weak. Clone size is stated in some rows and not others, as once, few, many or a class when expanded.

J gene | clone size | D gene | V gene | CDR3 protein | CDR3 DNA
TRBJ1-1 | few | - | TRBV7-3 | CASSLGGPGTEAFF | TGTGCCAGCAGCTTGGGGGGCCCCGGCACTGAAGCTTTCTTT
TRBJ2-5 | - | - | TRBV10-3 | CAISEYTSQETQYF | TGTGCCATCAGTGAGTACACGTCACAAGAGACCCAGTACTTC
TRBJ2-2 | - | - | TRBV28 | CASIRGAGSTGELFF | TGTGCCAGCATACGTGGGGCAGGGAGTACCGGGGAGCTGTTTTTT
TRBJ1-1 | - | TRBD1 | TRBV5-1 | CASSWTGGLMNTEAFF | TGCGCCAGCAGCTGGACAGGGGGCCTAATGAACACTGAAGCTTTCTTT
TRBJ1-5 | - | - | TRBV19 | CASNGRLGEQPQHF | TGTGCCAGTAATGGAAGGTTGGGTGAACAGCCCCAGCATTTT
TRBJ1-4 | - | - | TRBV10-2 | CASRPGGRNEKLFF | TGCGCCAGCCGACCGGGGGGGAGGAATGAAAAACTGTTTTTT
TRBJ2-7 | - | TRBD1 | TRBV19 | CASSIMTGQYEQYF | TGTGCCAGTAGTATAATGACGGGACAGTACGAGCAGTACTTC
TRBJ1-5 | - | - | TRBV18 | CASSPSRDQPQHF | TGTGCCAGCTCACCTTCTAGGGATCAGCCCCAGCATTTT
TRBJ1-1 | - | - | TRBV30 | CAWSAGLLAEAFF | TGTGCCTGGAGTGCGGGACTGCTGGCTGAAGCTTTCTTT
TRBJ2-7 | - | - | TRBV18 | CASSPPGTAVHEQYF | TGTGCCAGCTCACCACCCGGGACCGCCGTCCACGAGCAGTACTTC
TRBJ2-3 | - | TRBD2 | TRBV4-1 | CASSQEKTSGRSQYF | TGCGCCAGCAGCCAAGAGAAGACTAGCGGCAGGTCGCAGTATTTT
TRBJ1-1 | - | - | TRBV2 | CASRFVAGTEAFF | TGTGCCAGCAGATTCGTGGCAGGTACTGAAGCTTTCTTT
TRBJ1-1 | - | TRBD1 | TRBV5-1 | CASSSSLPGGREAFF | TGCGCCAGCAGCTCGAGCCTGCCAGGGGGACGTGAAGCTTTCTTT
TRBJ1-5 | - | - | TRBV7-3 | CASSLTGNGNQPQHF | TGTGCCAGCAGCTTAACAGGGAACGGCAATCAGCCCCAGCATTTT
TRBJ2-7 | - | - | TRBV5-7 | CASSFSGPGGEQYF | TGTGCCAGCAGCTTTTCCGGGCCTGGAGGCGAGCAGTACTTC
TRBJ2-7 | - | - | TRBV5-4 | CASSSDRLDEQYF | TGTGCCAGCAGCTCAGACAGGCTCGACGAGCAGTACTTC
TRBJ2-3 | - | - | TRBV11-1 | CASSPTGPDTQYF | TGTGCCAGCAGCCCAACAGGGCCCGATACGCAGTATTTT
TRBJ2-4 | - | TRBD2 | TRBV18 | CASSRVAGEDIQYF | TGTGCCAGCTCACGGGTTGCGGGAGAGGACATTCAGTACTTC
TRBJ2-7 | - | - | TRBV5-4 | CASSSMTAYEQYF | TGTGCCAGCAGCTCCATGACAGCCTACGAGCAGTACTTC
TRBJ2-6 | - | TRBD1 | TRBV28 | CASSSGGSGANVLTF | TGTGCCAGCAGTTCAGGGGGCTCTGGGGCCAACGTCCTGACTTTC
TRBJ1-1 | once | TRBD1 | TRBV30 | CAWSKRQGSTEAFF | TGTGCCTGGAGTAAGAGACAGGGTAGCACTGAAGCTTTCTTT
TRBJ1-1 | - | TRBD1 | TRBV2 | CASSRTGQGGEAFF | TGTGCCAGCAGCCGAACCGGACAGGGCGGAGAAGCTTTCTTT
TRBJ2-2 | - | TRBD1 | TRBV7-9 | CASSSGTGALTYTGELFF | TGTGCCAGCAGCTCGGGGACAGGGGCCCTAACCTACACCGGGGAGCTGTTTTTT
TRBJ2-7 | - | - | TRBV7-2 | CASSLTHPYEQYF | TGTGCCAGCAGCTTAACCCACCCCTACGAGCAGTACTTC
TRBJ2-1 | - | - | TRBV20-1 | CSASHPTRSTNEQFF | TGCAGTGCTAGTCACCCGACAAGATCAACGAATGAGCAGTTCTTC
TRBJ2-5 | - | TRBD2 | TRBV4-2 | CASSLGGTGQTQYF | TGTGCCAGCAGCCTGGGGGGGACCGGGCAGACCCAGTACTTC
TRBJ2-1 | once | TRBD2 | TRBV7-3 | CASSILAGGNEQFF | TGTGCCAGCAGCATCCTAGCGGGAGGTAATGAGCAGTTCTTC
TRBJ2-1 | - | - | TRBV6-2/TRBV6-3 | CASSRPDSALHSEQFF | TGTGCCAGCAGCCGACCCGACAGTGCACTTCATAGTGAGCAGTTCTTC
TRBJ2-1 | - | - | TRBV2 | CASSNVPGEQFF | TGTGCCAGCTCTAACGTTCCGGGTGAGCAGTTCTTC
TRBJ2-1 | - | TRBD2 | TRBV2 | CASIRGEDNEQFF | TGTGCCAGCATACGGGGGGAGGACAATGAGCAGTTCTTC
TRBJ2-7 | once | TRBD2 | TRBV5-1 | CASSFGLAAAGFYEQYF | TGCGCCAGCAGCTTCGGACTAGCGGCCGCTGGGTTCTACGAGCAGTACTTC
TRBJ2-3 | - | TRBD2 | TRBV3-1/TRBV3-2 | CASSLKRGASGYTDTQYF | TGTGCCAGCAGCCTCAAAAGGGGGGCTAGCGGGTACACAGATACGCAGTATTTT
TRBJ1-2 | once | TRBD1 | TRBV6-5 | CASSLTGGGGYTF | TGTGCCAGCAGCCTTACAGGGGGCGGAGGCTACACCTTC
TRBJ1-6 | - | TRBD1 | TRBV7-2 | CASSSQGGSPLHF | TGTGCCAGCAGCAGCCAGGGGGGCTCACCCCTCCACTTT
TRBJ2-2 | - | TRBD1 | TRBV9 | CASSTMGQGPTGELFF | TGTGCCAGCAGCACCATGGGACAGGGGCCGACCGGGGAGCTGTTTTTT
TRBJ1-5 | - | TRBD1 | TRBV18 | CASSPTQGNNQPQHF | TGTGCCAGCTCACCAACACAGGGGAACAATCAGCCCCAGCATTTT
TRBJ1-2 | once | - | TRBV4-2 | CASSQRLGNDGYTF | TGTGCCAGCAGCCAGAGGTTAGGGAACGATGGCTACACCTTC
TRBJ2-3 | once | TRBD1 | TRBV27 | CASNGEQGLSTDTQYF | TGTGCCAGCAACGGAGAACAGGGGCTGAGCACAGATACGCAGTATTTT
TRBJ1-4 | - | - | TRBV7-9 | CASSPGRVNEKLFF | TGTGCCAGCAGCCCGGGGAGGGTGAATGAAAAACTGTTTTTT
TRBJ2-7 | once | TRBD1 | TRBV2 | CASRTETGAYEQYF | TGTGCCAGCAGGACAGAAACAGGGGCCTACGAGCAGTACTTC
TRBJ1-1 | once | TRBD1 | TRBV19 | CASRGDRDGTEAFF | TGTGCCAGTAGAGGGGACAGGGATGGCACTGAAGCTTTCTTT
TRBJ2-7 | once | TRBD1 | TRBV19 | CASSRAGTGAYEQYF | TGTGCCAGTAGTAGGGCCGGGACAGGGGCCTACGAGCAGTACTTC
TRBJ2-7 | - | - | TRBV5-1 | CASAYGQTYEQYF | TGCGCCAGTGCTTATGGACAGACCTACGAGCAGTACTTC
TRBJ2-7 | - | TRBD1 | TRBV7-2 | CASSLESGTGYEQYF | TGTGCCAGCAGCTTAGAATCCGGGACAGGTTACGAGCAGTACTTC
TRBJ2-5 | - | - | TRBV18 | CASSLYQETQYF | TGTGCCAGCTCCCTGTACCAAGAGACCCAGTACTTC